This TCR beta chain originates from a study of blood T cell repertoires in COVID-19. Study background: From the United States, Italy and Spain came samples of acute and convalescent COVID-19. PBMCs, B-cell-depleted T cells, or T cells were the source of the cDNA or gDNA that made up the material.

CDR1 is LGHNT, CDR2 FRNRAP, per germline. The CDR3 is made up of 14 amino acids. Deletions cut 2 bases from V and 5 bases from J, with 13 bases between. Original processing methods: Reference gene primer amplification gave nucleated cell count estimates. The data were produced by immunoSEQ multiplex PCR, yet TCRdb's version contains in-frame clones alone and is incomplete. The V and J calls and clone size were taken over from that table, and D and trimming were inferred from the DNA. Here the sample spans around 37,000 clones, just under 85% being singletons. Sequencing used peripheral blood. The genes are TRBV12-5 and TRBJ2-7, with D perhaps TRBD1 (5 bases). This TCR was recovered from a man aged 50 to 60 with active COVID-19. CDR3 loop: CASGLRQQLNEQYF. As DNA, the CDR3 is TGTGCTAGTGGTTTGCGACAGCAACTAAACGAGCAGTACTTC.